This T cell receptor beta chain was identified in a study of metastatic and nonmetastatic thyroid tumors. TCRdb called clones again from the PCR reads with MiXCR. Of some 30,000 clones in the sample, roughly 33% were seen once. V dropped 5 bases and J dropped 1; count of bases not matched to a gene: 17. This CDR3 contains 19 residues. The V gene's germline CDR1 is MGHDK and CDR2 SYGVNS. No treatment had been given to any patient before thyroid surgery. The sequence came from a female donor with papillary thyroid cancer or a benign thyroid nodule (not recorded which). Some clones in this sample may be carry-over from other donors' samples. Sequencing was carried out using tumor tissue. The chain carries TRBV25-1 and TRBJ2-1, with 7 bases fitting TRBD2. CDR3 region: CASSSQLRLAELSYNEQFF. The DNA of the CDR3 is TGTGCCAGCAGTTCACAGCTCAGACTAGCCGAGCTGTCCTACAATGAGCAGTTCTTC.